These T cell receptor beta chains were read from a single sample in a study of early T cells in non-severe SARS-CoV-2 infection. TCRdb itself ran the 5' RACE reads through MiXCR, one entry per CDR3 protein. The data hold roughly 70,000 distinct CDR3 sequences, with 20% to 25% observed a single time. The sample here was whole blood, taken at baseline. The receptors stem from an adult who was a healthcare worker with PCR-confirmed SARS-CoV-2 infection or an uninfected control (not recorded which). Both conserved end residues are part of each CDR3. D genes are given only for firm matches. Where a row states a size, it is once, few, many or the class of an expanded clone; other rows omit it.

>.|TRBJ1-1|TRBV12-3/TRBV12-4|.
TGTGCCAGCTCCAATTTAGACAGACTCACTGAAGCTTTCTTT
CASSNLDRLTEAFF
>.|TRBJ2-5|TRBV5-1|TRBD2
TGCGCCAGCAGTAAACTAGCGGGGGTCCAAGAGACCCAGTACTTC
CASSKLAGVQETQYF
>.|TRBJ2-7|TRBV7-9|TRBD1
TGTGCCAGCGAGGATCGGACAGGGCCGGGGGAGCAGTACTTC
CASEDRTGPGEQYF
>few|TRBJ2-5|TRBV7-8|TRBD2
TGTGCCAGCAGCCAGCGCCGGGCGGGGGGGCAAGAGACCCAGTACTTC
CASSQRRAGGQETQYF
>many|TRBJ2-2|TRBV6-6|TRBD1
TGTGCCAGCAGTAATGGACAGGGTATAGCGAACACCGGGGAGCTGTTTTTT
CASSNGQGIANTGELFF
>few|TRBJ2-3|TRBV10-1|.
TGCGCCAGCAGTGAGTTCCGGGGGCTGGATACGCAGTATTTT
CASSEFRGLDTQYF
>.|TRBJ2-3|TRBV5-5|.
TGTGCCAGCACCTTTAATGCAGATACGCAGTATTTT
CASTFNADTQYF
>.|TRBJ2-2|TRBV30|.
TGTGCCTGGAGTCCGGGGTTGAACACCGGGGAGCTGTTTTTT
CAWSPGLNTGELFF
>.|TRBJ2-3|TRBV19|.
TGTGCCAGTAGTACCACAGGAGCAGATACGCAGTATTTT
CASSTTGADTQYF
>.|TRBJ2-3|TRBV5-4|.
TGTGCCAGCAGCTTGGCCGGGCAAGCCGGCACAGATACGCAGTATTTT
CASSLAGQAGTDTQYF
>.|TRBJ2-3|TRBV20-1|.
TGCAGTGCTAGGGGCCTGAGGGGGGCCGGAGATACGCAGTATTTT
CSARGLRGAGDTQYF
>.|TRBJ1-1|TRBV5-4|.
TGTGCCAGCAGCCGAGATAACAGTGGTGAAGCTTTCTTT
CASSRDNSGEAFF
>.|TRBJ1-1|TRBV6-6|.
TGTGCCAGCAACCGGGGGGACACTGAAGCTTTCTTT
CASNRGDTEAFF
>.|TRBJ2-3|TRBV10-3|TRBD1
TGTGCTCTCTCCCGACAGGGAGCTAGTACAGATACGCAGTATTTT
CALSRQGASTDTQYF
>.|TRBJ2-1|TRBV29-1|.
TGCAGCGCGGTCATTGATAGGGAGCAGTTCTTC
CSAVIDREQFF
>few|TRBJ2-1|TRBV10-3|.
TGTGCCATCAGTGAGTCGCAGGCAGGGTCGGTTAATCTGTTCTTC
CAISESQAGSVNLFF
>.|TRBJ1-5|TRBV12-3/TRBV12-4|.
TGTGCCAGCAGTTACTACCGGGGAAGCAATCAGCCCCAGCATTTT
CASSYYRGSNQPQHF
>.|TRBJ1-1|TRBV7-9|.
TGTGCCAGCAGCTTAGGGGCAGGGTACCCCAACACTGAAGCTTTCTTT
CASSLGAGYPNTEAFF
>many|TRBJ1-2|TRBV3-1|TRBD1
TGTGCCAGCAGCCTACGTGAGGGGGCGCGAGGCTACACCTTC
CASSLREGARGYTF
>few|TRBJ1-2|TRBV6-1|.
TGTGCCAGCAGCCTGGAAGGACGGGCTACTAACTATGGCTACACCTTC
CASSLEGRATNYGYTF
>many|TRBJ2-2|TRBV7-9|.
TGTGCCAGCAGCCCTTTAAGCTCCACCGGGGAGCTGTTTTTT
CASSPLSSTGELFF
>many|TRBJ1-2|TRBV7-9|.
TGTGCCAGCAGCGAAGTTGGCTATGGCTACACCTTC
CASSEVGYGYTF
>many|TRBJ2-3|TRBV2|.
TGTGCCAGCACCTGGCAGGGCACAGATACGCAGTATTTT
CASTWQGTDTQYF
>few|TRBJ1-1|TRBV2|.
TGTGCCAGCAGTTTCCAGGGGCCGAACACTGAAGCTTTCTTT
CASSFQGPNTEAFF
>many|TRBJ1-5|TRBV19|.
TGTGCCAGTAGCACGACAGGCGGCCAGCCCCAGCATTTT
CASSTTGGQPQHF
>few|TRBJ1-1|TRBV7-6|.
TGTGCCAGCAGCCCCGGGGGGGTGGTAACTGAAGCTTTCTTT
CASSPGGVVTEAFF
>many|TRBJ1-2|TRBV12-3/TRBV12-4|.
TGTGCCAGCAGTTTAAAACTAAACTATGGCTACACCTTC
CASSLKLNYGYTF
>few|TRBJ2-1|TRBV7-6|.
TGTGCCAGCAGCTTACAGAGATACAATGAGCAGTTCTTC
CASSLQRYNEQFF
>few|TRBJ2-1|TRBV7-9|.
TGTGCCAGCAGCTTTATTAATGAGCAGTTCTTC
CASSFINEQFF
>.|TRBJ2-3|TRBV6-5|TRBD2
TGTGCCAGCAGCCAAGCGGGAGGCTCCACAGATACGCAGTATTTT
CASSQAGGSTDTQYF
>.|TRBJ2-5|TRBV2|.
TGTGCCAGCAGGGAGGCAGCAGCAGAGACCCAGTACTTC
CASREAAAETQYF
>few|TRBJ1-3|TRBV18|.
TGTGCCAGCTCACCACGGAAGAGCTCTGGAAACACCATATATTTT
CASSPRKSSGNTIYF
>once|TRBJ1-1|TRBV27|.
TGTGCCAGCAGTTTTTTATCGAACACTGAAGCTTTCTTT
CASSFLSNTEAFF
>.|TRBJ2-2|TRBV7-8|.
TGTGCCAGCAGCTTCGACATGAACACCGGGGAGCTGTTTTTT
CASSFDMNTGELFF
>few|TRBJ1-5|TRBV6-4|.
TGTGCCCAGGCCAGGGACAATCAGCCCCAGCATTTT
CAQARDNQPQHF
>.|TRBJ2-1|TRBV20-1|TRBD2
TGCAGTGCTAGCGGCGGGACTAGCGGACACAATGAGCAGTTCTTC
CSASGGTSGHNEQFF
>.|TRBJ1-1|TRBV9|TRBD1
TGTGCCAGCAGCACCTGGGGGCCAGGGGGTTTCTCTGAAGCTTTCTTT
CASSTWGPGGFSEAFF
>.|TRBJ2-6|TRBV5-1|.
TGCGCCAGCAGCCGCCTCTCTGGGGCCAACGTCCTGACTTTC
CASSRLSGANVLTF
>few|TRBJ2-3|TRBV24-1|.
TGTGCCCTTAGGGGGTCGGTGGGCACAGATACGCAGTATTTT
CALRGSVGTDTQYF